Given below is one TCR beta chain in context. Its antigen is unknown. The CDR3 is 17 residues long. V was pared by 5 bases and J by 7 bases, with 14 bases of the junction left unmatched. Germline V gives CDR1 SNHLY, CDR2 FYNNEI. Stated time point: newly diagnosed GD, antithyroid drugs for less than 3 months. There was RNA extracted from PBMCs, and the TCR library was made from it. In Xi'an, China, an endocrinology department was the source of patients. This sample is drawn from a study of regulatory T cells in long-lasting Graves disease. The study's findings and limits: New patients shared fewer than 1,000 public clonotypes, and persistent patients shared more, with under 3,500.

Libraries of TCR beta came from iRepertoire HTBI primers plus Arm-PCR of CDR3 regions. TCRdb re-analysed the multiplex PCR reads in MiXCR, keeping a single row per CDR3 protein. The table includes about 500,000 distinct CDR3 sequences, approximately 12% detected once. This sample also appeared in a second study, on T cells in Graves' hyperthyroidism and ophthalmopathy.

The TCR originated in a woman aged 30 to 39 with Graves disease. The chain combines TRBV2 with TRBJ2-1, with 10 bases that match TRBD2. The sequencing used peripheral blood mononuclear cells (PBMCs), collected at new diagnosis, from a patient treated with antithyroid drugs. The CDR3 region has the DNA TGTGCCAGCAGTTACCCCCTGTTAGCGGGGGGAGTGAATGAGCAGTTCTTC. Translating it yields CASSYPLLAGGVNEQFF. Complete variable domain (other parts from reference TRBV2 and TRBJ2-1): EPEVTQTPSHQVTQMGQEVILRCVPISNHLYFYWYRQILGQKVEFLVSFYNNEISEKSEIFDDQFSVERPDGSNFTLKIRSTKLEDSAMYFCASSYPLLAGGVNEQFFGPGTRLTVL.